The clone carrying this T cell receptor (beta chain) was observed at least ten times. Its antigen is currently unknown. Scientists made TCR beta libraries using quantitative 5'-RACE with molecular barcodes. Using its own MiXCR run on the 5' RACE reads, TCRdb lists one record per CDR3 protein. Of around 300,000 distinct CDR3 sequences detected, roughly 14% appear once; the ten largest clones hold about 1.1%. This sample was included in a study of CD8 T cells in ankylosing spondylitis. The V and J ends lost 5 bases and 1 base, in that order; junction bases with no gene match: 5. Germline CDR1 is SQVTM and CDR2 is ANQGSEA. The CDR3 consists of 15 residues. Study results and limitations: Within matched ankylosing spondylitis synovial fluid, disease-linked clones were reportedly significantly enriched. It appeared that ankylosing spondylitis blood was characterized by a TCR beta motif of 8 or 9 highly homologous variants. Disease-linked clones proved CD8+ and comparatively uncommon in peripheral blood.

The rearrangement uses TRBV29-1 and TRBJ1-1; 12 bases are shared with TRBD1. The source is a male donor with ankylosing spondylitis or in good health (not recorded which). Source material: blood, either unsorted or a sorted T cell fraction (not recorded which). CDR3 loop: CSVSGTGGKNTEAFF. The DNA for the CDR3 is TGCAGCGTTTCCGGGACAGGGGGCAAGAACACTGAAGCTTTCTTT.